These 17 T cell receptor beta chains originate from one sample sequenced in a study of blood T cells in healthy people across ages. The second PCR ran about 6 to 12 cycles with a sample-barcoded 5' primer and J-beta primers. MiXCR was run by TCRdb on the 5' RACE reads, yielding one entry per CDR3 protein. The sample contains hundreds of thousands of distinct CDR3 sequences, 32% of which appear only once. The material sequenced was blood. All receptors come from a woman older than 75 in good health.

This clonotype turned up a few times. This sequence joins TRBV7-2 and TRBJ1-5; D unresolved. The CDR3 length is 14 residues. V gave up 3 bases and J gave up 1 base, with 7 bases separating them. In germline, CDR1 is SGHTA, CDR2 FQGNSA. DNA for the CDR3: TGTGCCAGCAGCTTGGGGTGGAGCAATCAGCCCCAGCATTTT. This encodes CASSLGWSNQPQHF.

In regard to this clonotype: Given a much more abundant clone one base away, this may be a read error. The chain combines TRBV28 with TRBJ2-3, with 8 bases matching TRBD2. With V trimmed by 4 bases and J by 4 bases, 4 bases remained unmatched. Germline V CDR1 and CDR2: MDHEN, SYDVKM. The CDR3 loop spans 14 amino acids. CDR3 region: CASSYELAADTQYF. CDR3 DNA: TGTGCCAGCAGTTACGAACTAGCGGCAGATACGCAGTATTTT.

This clonotype occurred many times. In DNA, the CDR3 is TGTGCCTGGAGTTGGAGGCGGGGCGTGTACAATGAGCAGTTCTTC. This sequence encodes CAWSWRRGVYNEQFF. The rearrangement links TRBV30 to TRBJ2-1, with a weak D call TRBD2 (6 bases). Germline V gives CDR1 GTSNPN, CDR2 SVGIG (reference sequence). V lost 2 bases and J lost 4, with 15 bases in between. CDR3 size: 15 residues.

The V and J genes are TRBV7-2 and TRBJ1-4; no clear D. Germline CDR1 SGHTA, CDR2 FQGNSA. CDR3 length equals 14 residues. Deletions cut 5 bases from V and 8 bases from J, with 15 bases between. The CDR3 DNA sequence: TGTGCCAGCAGCCGCTCGAACGGAGAGGAAAAACTGTTTTTT. Its protein product is CASSRSNGEEKLFF. The complete variable domain, with remaining parts taken from reference TRBV7-2 and TRBJ1-4, reads GAGVSQSPSNKVTEKGKDVELRCDPISGHTALYWYRQSLGQGLEFLIYFQGNSAPDKSGLPSDRFSAERTGGSVSTLTIQRTQQEDSAVYLCASSRSNGEEKLFFGSGTQLSVL.

The chain combines TRBV29-1 with TRBJ2-7; tentatively, D is TRBD1 (5 bases). Germline V gene data show CDR1 as SQVTM and CDR2 as ANQGSEA. Trimming took 6 bases from V and 3 from J, leaving 15 bases between them. The CDR3 sequence is 13 residues long. CDR3 region: CSVRSTGYYEQYF. In DNA form, the CDR3 reads TGCAGCGTCAGGAGTACAGGTTACTACGAGCAGTACTTC.

The chain carries TRBV19 and TRBJ2-1; possible D gene TRBD1, 6 bases. The CDR3 is 15 amino acids. Per germline, CDR1 LNHDA and CDR2 SQIVND (reference sequence). Trimming removed 3 bases from V and 2 bases from J, with 11 bases in between. This chain's CDR3 is CASSIEQGTYNEQFF. CDR3 nucleotides: TGTGCCAGTAGTATTGAACAGGGAACCTACAATGAGCAGTTCTTC.

In this sample, this clonotype turned up many times. This rearrangement joins TRBV20-1 to TRBJ2-1; 10 nucleotides match TRBD2. Looked up from germline, CDR1 is DFQATT and CDR2 is SNEGSKA (reference sequence). This CDR3 is 15 amino acids long. The trim removed 2 bases at V and 8 bases at J, leaving 9 bases unmatched. The CDR3 DNA reads as TGCAGTGCTAGACAGACTAGCGGGCCGTGGCATGAGCAGTTCTTC. This codes for CSARQTSGPWHEQFF.

V and J are TRBV5-1 and TRBJ1-5; TRBD1 is a possible D gene (6 bases). From germline, CDR1 is SGHRS and CDR2 YFSETQ. V gave up 5 bases and J gave up 7 bases, with 13 bases separating them. This CDR3 has 13 residues. CDR3 in amino acids: CASSYTGQQPQHF. CDR3 nucleotides: TGCGCCAGCAGTTACACAGGGCAGCAGCCCCAGCATTTT.

This chain uses TRBV4-1 with TRBJ2-7, with 10 bases that match TRBD2. Germline V lookup: CDR1 MGHRA, CDR2 YSYEKL. The junction had 3 bases not matched to a gene; V was cut back by 0 bases and J by 10 bases. The CDR3 has 13 amino acids. In nucleotides, the CDR3 is TGCGCCAGCAGCCAAGACCCTAGCGGGAGTCAGTACTTC. This gives the protein CASSQDPSGSQYF.

This clonotype was seen ten or more times. The chain is built from TRBV6-2 or TRBV6-3 and TRBJ2-7; D call uncertain. The germline V gene encodes CDR1 MNHEY and CDR2 SVGEGT. The CDR3 contains 11 residues. The V end was cut by 2 bases, the J end by 7 bases, with 6 bases between. CDR3 in amino acids: CASSYDKEQYF. The CDR3 nucleotides are TGTGCCAGCAGTTACGACAAGGAGCAGTACTTC.

The sample holds many counts of this clonotype. The gene calls are TRBV7-2 and TRBJ2-3; 12 positions match TRBD2. The V gene end was trimmed by 8 bases and the J gene end by 5 bases; junction bases not matched to a gene: 17. Germline V lookup: CDR1 SGHTA, CDR2 FQGNSA. This CDR3 comprises 18 residues. The CDR3 bases are TGTGCCAGCCGCCCGAGACCGACTAGCGGGGGCCGTAGAGATACGCAGTATTTT. Its protein product is CASRPRPTSGGRRDTQYF.

This clonotype was observed at least ten times. The J gene is TRBJ1-2, the V gene TRBV30, with TRBD1 as a possible D gene (6 bases). The CDR3 runs to 16 residues. V was pared by 1 base and J by 0 bases, with 15 bases between. Germline CDR1 is GTSNPN and CDR2 is SVGIG (reference sequence). As DNA, the CDR3 is TGTGCCTGGAGTGGTAACGACAGGATCGCTAACTATGGCTACACCTTC. This sequence encodes CAWSGNDRIANYGYTF.

Remarks on this clonotype: A much larger clone lies one base from this, so it may be a read error. V is TRBV30 and J is TRBJ2-7; D is ambiguous. CDR3 length: 14 residues. Germline CDR1 is GTSNPN and CDR2 is SVGIG (reference sequence). Trimming took 4 bases from V and 4 from J, leaving 17 bases between them. The CDR3 sequence: CAWTQKGRYYEQYF. The CDR3 coding sequence is TGTGCCTGGACCCAAAAGGGCCGGTATTACGAGCAGTACTTC.

V and J are TRBV5-1 and TRBJ2-7; the D is unclear. This CDR3 region has 16 residues. V was pared by 2 bases and J by 0 bases, with 15 bases between. CDR1 and CDR2 from the germline V gene are SGHRS and YFSETQ. The CDR3 sequence is CASSFFRDSSSYEQYF. The CDR3 region has the DNA TGCGCCAGCAGCTTTTTTCGTGACTCAAGCTCCTACGAGCAGTACTTC.

This clonotype occurred many times. V and J are TRBV7-9 and TRBJ2-1; D is perhaps TRBD1 or TRBD2 (5 bases each). V lost 1 base, J lost 1 base, and 8 bases lay in between. The CDR3 length is 15 residues. CDR1 and CDR2 (germline): SEHNR, FQNEAQ (reference sequence). The CDR3 protein is CASSLEGRSYNEQFF. The CDR3, as DNA: TGTGCCAGCAGCTTAGAGGGACGGTCCTACAATGAGCAGTTCTTC.

This clonotype was counted many times. Just one base apart from a much larger clone, this may be a read error. The V gene is TRBV29-1, the J gene TRBJ1-4, with unresolved D. The CDR3 is made up of 18 amino acids. Looked up from germline, CDR1 is SQVTM and CDR2 is ANQGSEA. CDR3 amino acids: CSVERSSNEKLFSEKRFF. CDR3 sequence (DNA): TGCAGCGTTGAACGCAGCTCTAATGAAAAACTGTTTTCCGAAAAACGGTTTTTT.

This clonotype has ten or more counts. This sequence joins TRBV30 and TRBJ1-1; D gene ambiguous. Per germline, CDR1 GTSNPN and CDR2 SVGIG (reference sequence). This CDR3 has 13 amino acids. V was cut by 0 bases and J by 4 bases, with 9 bases left in between. DNA of the CDR3: TGTGCCTGGAGTGTGGAACAGATCACTGAAGCTTTCTTT. It yields the protein CAWSVEQITEAFF.